This entry lists 20 T cell receptor beta chains sequenced from one sample in a study of OX40 agonist ivuxolimab in advanced cancers. The table came from immunoSEQ multiplex PCR; TCRdb's copy has only in-frame clones and leaves some out. The sample comprises roughly 71,000 clones, more than 65% of which are singletons, and around 1.7% rests with the top ten. The starting material was CD4+ or CD8+ T cells sorted from blood, obtained in a trial of the OX40 agonist ivuxolimab. All receptors derive from an adult with an advanced solid tumor such as melanoma, head and neck, liver or kidney cancer.

This chain joins TRBV7-9 and TRBJ1-5; D not certain. Germline V gene data show CDR1 as SEHNR and CDR2 as FQNEAQ (reference sequence). The V gene lost 1 base and the J gene lost 2 bases, with 9 bases spanning the gap. This CDR3 is built from 15 residues. The CDR3 DNA follows: TGTGCCAGCAGCTTAGTGGGAGGAGGCAATCAGCCCCAGCATTTT. The encoded protein is CASSLVGGGNQPQHF.

This chain links TRBV6-5 with TRBJ2-2, with D possibly TRBD2 on 6 matching bases. V lost 6 bases and J 6 bases, leaving 14 bases between the germline ends. The CDR3 runs 14 residues. Germline values: CDR1 MNHEY, CDR2 SVGAGI. The CDR3 bases are TGTGCCAGCAGCCGGGAAAGGAGGGCCGGGGAGCTGTTTTTT. The encoded protein is CASSRERRAGELFF.

The V and J genes are TRBV9 and TRBJ2-1, with 8 bases lining up with TRBD2. The V gene end was trimmed by 0 bases and the J gene end by 8 bases; junction bases not matched to a gene: 7. This CDR3 spans 15 amino acids. Per germline, CDR1 SGDLS and CDR2 YYNGEE. The CDR3 bases are TGTGCCAGCAGCGTAGCGGCTAGCGGGTACTATGAGCAGTTCTTC. It encodes CASSVAASGYYEQFF.

This chain joins TRBV28 and TRBJ2-7; D not resolved. V lost 6 bases to trimming and J lost 1 base, with 16 bases between them. The germline V gene encodes CDR1 MDHEN and CDR2 SYDVKM. The CDR3 sequence is 15 residues long. This chain's CDR3 is CASSSTGLASYEQYF. CDR3 DNA sequence: TGTGCCAGCAGCTCCACCGGGCTTGCTTCCTACGAGCAGTACTTC.

This clone was detected only once. The genes are TRBV4-1 and TRBJ2-1; a possible D gene is TRBD1 (5 bases). Trimming left V 0 bases short and J 7 bases short, with 13 bases between. The CDR3 is 15 residues long. From germline, CDR1 is MGHRA and CDR2 YSYEKL. CDR3 in amino acids: CASSQDGSRVNEQFF. The CDR3 DNA reads as TGCGCCAGCAGCCAAGATGGTTCCAGGGTAAATGAGCAGTTCTTC.

V is TRBV19 and J is TRBJ2-6; D is unclear. The V end lost 7 bases, the J end lost 0 bases, and 10 bases lay between the germline ends. CDR1 and CDR2 (germline): LNHDA, SQIVND (reference sequence). CDR3 length: 15 amino acids. The CDR3 is CASTREHSGANVLTF. DNA for the CDR3: TGTGCCAGTACTCGTGAGCACTCTGGGGCCAACGTCCTGACTTTC.

This chain uses TRBV6-1 with TRBJ2-1; D is undetermined. This CDR3 has 16 residues. The V end lost 4 bases, the J end lost 0 bases, and 13 bases lay between the germline ends. The germline V gene encodes CDR1 MNHNS and CDR2 SASEGT. The CDR3 DNA reads as TGTGCCAGCAGTGTCTTACTTACAAGCTCCTACAATGAGCAGTTCTTC. Its protein product is CASSVLLTSSYNEQFF.

This chain connects TRBV2 to TRBJ2-1, with a possible D match to TRBD2 (6 bases). In germline, CDR1 is SNHLY, CDR2 FYNNEI. The CDR3 runs 14 residues. V lost 7 bases and J 2 bases, leaving 12 bases between the germline ends. The CDR3 loop is CASKTGLTYNEQFF. CDR3 bases: TGTGCCAGCAAAACCGGACTAACCTACAATGAGCAGTTCTTC. Using reference TRBV2 and TRBJ2-1 for the parts outside the CDR3, the full variable domain is EPEVTQTPSHQVTQMGQEVILRCVPISNHLYFYWYRQILGQKVEFLVSFYNNEISEKSEIFDDQFSVERPDGSNFTLKIRSTKLEDSAMYFCASKTGLTYNEQFFGPGTRLTVL.

The rearrangement links TRBV7-9 to TRBJ2-1; TRBD2 aligns across 15 bases. The CDR3 runs to 17 residues. In germline, CDR1 is SEHNR, CDR2 FQNEAQ (reference sequence). V was clipped by 7 bases and J by 6 bases; unmatched bases: 10. The CDR3 reads CASTSSMGLAGGNEQFF. The CDR3 coding sequence is TGTGCCAGCACCTCTTCGATGGGACTAGCGGGAGGCAATGAGCAGTTCTTC.

The CDR3 sequence: CASSLRDSNTGELFF. For the CDR3, the DNA is TGTGCCAGTAGTCTCCGGGACAGCAACACCGGGGAGCTGTTTTTT. This sequence joins TRBV19 and TRBJ2-2; 7 bases agree with TRBD1. Germline V gene data show CDR1 as LNHDA and CDR2 as SQIVND (reference sequence). With 5 bases clipped from V and 2 bases from J, the junction kept 5 bases outside the gene matches. This CDR3 contains 15 residues.

This clone has more than one count but fewer than ten. The rearrangement links TRBV7-2 to TRBJ2-4; no clear D gene. Trimming shortened V by 2 bases and J by 9 bases, and 11 bases separated the two germline ends. CDR1 and CDR2 (germline): SGHTA, FQGNSA. This CDR3 is 13 amino acids long. In DNA, the CDR3 is TGTGCCAGCAGCTTAATCGAGGCAGGCATTCAGTACTTC. Protein product: CASSLIEAGIQYF.

The chain is built from TRBV27 and TRBJ2-1; D is perhaps TRBD1 (6 bases). This CDR3 is built from 15 residues. The germline V and J ends were trimmed by 9 bases and 4 bases, with 19 bases remaining between them. Germline CDR1 MNHEY, CDR2 SMNVEV (reference sequence). The CDR3 here is CASFNDRMLYNEQFF. CDR3 in DNA: TGTGCCAGTTTCAACGACAGGATGTTATACAATGAGCAGTTCTTC.

In its sample, this clone was seen once. The rearrangement links TRBV6-5 to TRBJ2-1, with D hard to call. V lost 0 bases and J lost 0, with 9 bases in between. Germline CDR1 reads MNHEY; CDR2 reads SVGAGI. This CDR3 spans 16 amino acids. CDR3 region: CASSYSIGLSYNEQFF. Here the CDR3 DNA reads TGTGCCAGCAGTTACTCGATCGGCCTCTCCTACAATGAGCAGTTCTTC.

The rearrangement joins TRBV19 to TRBJ2-3; 8 bases are shared with TRBD2. From germline, CDR1 is LNHDA and CDR2 SQIVND (reference sequence). The CDR3 extends over 16 amino acids. The V segment lost 5 bases and the J segment 0 bases; nucleotides outside the gene matches: 7. The chain's CDR3 is CASSRTSGGSTDTQYF. In DNA form, the CDR3 reads TGTGCCAGTAGTCGAACTAGCGGAGGGAGCACAGATACGCAGTATTTT.

This chain connects TRBV11-3 to TRBJ2-2; 12 bases fit TRBD2. The CDR3 length is 17 residues. V shed 4 bases and J 6 bases; nucleotides not matched to a gene: 9. Germline V gene data show CDR1 as SGHNT and CDR2 as YENEEA. As DNA, the CDR3 is TGTGCCAGCAGCTCCTCTAGCGGGAGGGCCCTCGCCGGGGAGCTGTTTTTT. It specifies CASSSSSGRALAGELFF.

This chain connects TRBV28 to TRBJ1-5; 8 nucleotides agree with TRBD1. V was clipped by 5 bases and J by 0 bases; unmatched bases: 3. CDR1 MDHEN and CDR2 SYDVKM come from the germline V gene. The CDR3 sequence is 15 residues long. For the CDR3, the DNA is TGTGCCAGCAGTCTGACAGGGGATAGCAATCAGCCCCAGCATTTT. It encodes CASSLTGDSNQPQHF.

This chain uses TRBV6-5 with TRBJ2-2; no clear D gene. The CDR3 runs to 15 residues. The germline V gene has CDR1 MNHEY and CDR2 SVGAGI. V was trimmed by 0 bases and J by 5 bases, leaving 10 bases between them. CDR3 nucleotides: TGTGCCAGCAGTTACTCGATCCCGTCAACCGGGGAGCTGTTTTTT. Translating it yields CASSYSIPSTGELFF.

This chain links TRBV9 with TRBJ2-3; D is uncertain. V was trimmed by 0 bases and J by 5 bases, leaving 10 bases between them. Germline V gives CDR1 SGDLS, CDR2 YYNGEE. There are 14 residues in the CDR3. The DNA of the CDR3 is TGTGCCAGCAGCGTAGCGTCAGGCGAAGATACGCAGTATTTT. It translates to CASSVASGEDTQYF.

The chain links TRBV7-2 to TRBJ2-7; D is unresolved. Per the germline V gene, CDR1 is SGHTA and CDR2 is FQGNSA. This CDR3 comprises 14 residues. Trimming took 0 bases from V and 0 from J, leaving 6 bases between them. The CDR3 sequence: CASSLAGDSYEQYF. CDR3 sequence (DNA): TGTGCCAGCAGCTTAGCGGGTGACTCCTACGAGCAGTACTTC. The full variable domain, completed using reference TRBV7-2 and TRBJ2-7, is GAGVSQSPSNKVTEKGKDVELRCDPISGHTALYWYRQSLGQGLEFLIYFQGNSAPDKSGLPSDRFSAERTGGSVSTLTIQRTQQEDSAVYLCASSLAGDSYEQYFGPGTRLTVT.

This clone came up once. DNA for the CDR3: TGTGCCAGCGGGACAGGGGGCAATCAGCCCCAGCATTTT. The encoded protein is CASGTGGNQPQHF. The V call is TRBV5-5, the J call TRBJ1-5; TRBD1 aligns across 10 bases. Germline V CDR1 and CDR2: SGHKS, YYEKEE (reference sequence). CDR3 length equals 13 residues. The J segment lost 2 bases and the V segment lost 7 bases, leaving 0 bases of the junction unmatched. The variable domain in full, completed from reference TRBV5-5 and TRBJ1-5, reads DAGVTQSPTHLIKTRGQQVTLRCSPISGHKSVSWYQQVLGQGPQFIFQYYEKEERGRGNFPDRFSARQFPNYSSELNVNALLLGDSALYLCASGTGGNQPQHFGDGTRLSIL.